Listed below are T cell receptor beta chains from one sample, sequenced in a study of blood T cell repertoires in COVID-19. Assay: immunoSEQ multiplex PCR; the TCRdb copy retains only in-frame clones and omits some. The table lists 250,000 to 300,000 clones, 75% to 90% of them singletons. Sequencing used peripheral blood. The receptor source for this set is a man aged 60-69 years who had recovered from COVID-19. Both conserved end residues are part of each CDR3. D genes are given only for firm matches. A clone size is listed for some rows: how often the clone was seen (once, few, many), or a class if it is expanded.

v_call	j_call	clone_size	d_call	cdr3_aa	cdr3_nt
TRBV5-6	TRBJ1-6	-	-	CASSPTGGTYNSPLHF	TGTGCCAGCAGCCCCACTGGGGGCACTTATAATTCACCCCTCCACTTT
TRBV6-6	TRBJ2-7	-	-	CASSYSSGEQYF	TGTGCCAGCAGTTACTCGAGCGGCGAGCAGTACTTC
TRBV19	TRBJ1-2	-	TRBD1	CASGGTGGAYGYTF	TGTGCCAGTGGCGGGACAGGAGGGGCTTATGGCTACACCTTC
TRBV3-1/TRBV3-2	TRBJ2-7	once	TRBD1	CASSQRGLSYEQYF	TGTGCCAGCAGCCAAAGGGGGCTCTCCTACGAGCAGTACTTC
TRBV5-1	TRBJ2-5	-	-	CASSLVASGVSSQETQYF	TGCGCCAGCAGCTTGGTTGCGTCGGGAGTATCTTCCCAAGAGACCCAGTACTTC
TRBV7-6	TRBJ2-1	-	-	CASSLGGGRDNEQFF	TGTGCCAGCAGCTTAGGTGGGGGCCGGGACAATGAGCAGTTCTTC
TRBV5-1	TRBJ2-1	-	TRBD1	CASSTGQLDNEQFF	TGCGCCAGCAGCACGGGACAGCTGGACAATGAGCAGTTCTTC
TRBV5-1	TRBJ2-3	few	TRBD2	CASSQTSGRTDTQYF	TGCGCCAGCAGCCAAACTAGCGGACGCACAGATACGCAGTATTTT
TRBV9	TRBJ1-3	few	TRBD1	CASSPQTGANTIYF	TGTGCCAGCAGCCCTCAGACAGGGGCAAACACCATATATTTT
TRBV23-1	TRBJ1-1	-	-	CASQAPNTEAFF	TGCGCCAGCCAGGCCCCGAACACTGAAGCTTTCTTT
TRBV4-2	TRBJ2-7	-	-	CASSQDPPRGISYEQYF	TGTGCCAGCAGCCAAGATCCCCCACGGGGGATCTCCTACGAGCAGTACTTC
TRBV3-1/TRBV3-2	TRBJ2-1	-	TRBD2	CASSPDERGYGEQFF	TGTGCCAGCAGCCCAGACGAGCGGGGATACGGTGAGCAGTTCTTC
TRBV13	TRBJ2-1	-	-	CASSRDLINEQFF	TGTGCCAGCAGCCGGGACTTAATTAATGAGCAGTTCTTC
TRBV28	TRBJ2-7	-	-	CASSSEAYEQYF	TGTGCCAGCAGTTCAGAAGCCTACGAGCAGTACTTC
TRBV24-1	TRBJ1-1	-	-	CATSDPNTEAFF	TGTGCCACCAGTGACCCTAACACTGAAGCTTTCTTT
TRBV29-1	TRBJ1-1	-	-	CSVADTEAFF	TGCAGCGTTGCCGACACTGAAGCTTTCTTT
TRBV6-1	TRBJ2-7	-	-	CASKAGNYEQYF	TGTGCCAGCAAAGCCGGGAACTACGAGCAGTACTTC
TRBV6-5	TRBJ2-7	once	-	CASSYSGRNRYYEQYF	TGTGCCAGCAGTTACTCCGGTCGTAACAGATACTACGAGCAGTACTTC
TRBV30	TRBJ1-1	-	-	CAWSVPRGRAFF	TGTGCCTGGAGTGTACCCCGAGGGAGAGCTTTCTTT
TRBV28	TRBJ1-4	-	TRBD1	CASSVQGKAEKLFF	TGTGCCAGCAGCGTACAGGGGAAAGCTGAAAAACTGTTTTTT
TRBV5-8	TRBJ2-5	-	TRBD1	CASSPRTGRETQYF	TGTGCCAGCAGCCCCAGGACAGGGCGAGAGACCCAGTACTTC
TRBV7-9	TRBJ2-4	few	TRBD1	CASSQTGGLAKNIQYF	TGTGCCAGCAGCCAAACAGGGGGTCTAGCCAAAAACATTCAGTACTTC
TRBV3-1/TRBV3-2	TRBJ2-5	-	TRBD2	CASSLRGRGGSETQYF	TGTGCCAGCAGCCTCCGAGGGCGGGGGGGGTCCGAGACCCAGTACTTC
TRBV27	TRBJ2-7	-	-	CASRRGTSYEQYF	TGTGCCAGCAGGAGGGGGACGTCCTACGAGCAGTACTTC
TRBV24-1	TRBJ1-1	-	TRBD1	CATSETGTGRVSF	TGTGCCACCAGTGAGACCGGGACAGGGAGGGTGAGTTTC
TRBV9	TRBJ2-2	few	-	CASSIQVGNTGELFF	TGTGCCAGCAGCATACAGGTCGGGAACACCGGGGAGCTGTTTTTT
TRBV18	TRBJ2-3	-	TRBD2	CASSLTTSGTVRSVTDTQYF	TGTGCCAGCTCACTTACGACTAGCGGGACCGTTCGGTCAGTCACAGATACGCAGTATTTT
TRBV27	TRBJ2-3	-	TRBD2	CASSLGASGGHTDTQYF	TGTGCCAGCAGTTTAGGGGCTAGCGGGGGACACACAGATACGCAGTATTTT
TRBV19	TRBJ2-5	-	-	CASSAHGGGVKETQYF	TGTGCCAGTAGTGCACATGGCGGAGGGGTGAAGGAGACCCAGTACTTC
TRBV7-3	TRBJ2-7	-	-	CASSFPGSSYEQYF	TGTGCCAGCAGCTTCCCAGGGTCTTCCTACGAGCAGTACTTC
TRBV6-5	TRBJ2-5	-	-	CASSYLASSRETQYF	TGTGCCAGCAGTTATCTGGCTAGCTCCCGGGAGACCCAGTACTTC
TRBV5-5	TRBJ2-3	-	-	CASSFPGTDTQYF	TGTGCCAGCAGCTTCCCCGGCACAGATACGCAGTATTTT
TRBV5-1	TRBJ2-7	-	-	CASSLAEGPYEQYF	TGCGCCAGCAGCTTGGCCGAGGGCCCCTACGAGCAGTACTTC
TRBV9	TRBJ2-1	-	TRBD2	CASSKETSGYNEQFF	TGTGCCAGCAGCAAAGAGACTAGCGGCTACAATGAGCAGTTCTTC
TRBV28	TRBJ2-7	-	TRBD2	CASSSGAGLYEQYF	TGTGCCAGCAGTTCAGGAGCGGGACTCTACGAGCAGTACTTC